The entry below gives a single T cell receptor beta chain sequence along with its context. This specimen comes from a study of blood T cell repertoires in COVID-19. Germline CDR1 SGHAT, CDR2 FQNNGV. The CDR3 consists of 13 residues. Trimming removed 2 bases at V and 5 bases at J, with 6 bases between. As processed by the authors: From reference gene primer amplification, estimates of nucleated cell counts were derived. Clones were read by immunoSEQ multiplex PCR, and TCRdb kept only the in-frame ones, dropping some. The DNA gave D and trimming, while V, J and clone size come from that table. The sample consists of approximately 300,000 clones, around 90% of them appearing once.

The specimen sequenced was peripheral blood. The source of this sequence is a woman aged 25 to 39 with COVID-19, enrolled during active disease. The rearrangement joins TRBV11-2 to TRBJ2-2, with a weak D call TRBD2 (5 bases). The CDR3 region is CASSLIATGELFF. The CDR3 DNA follows: TGTGCCAGCAGCTTAATAGCGACCGGGGAGCTGTTTTTT. Variable domain in full (rest from reference TRBV11-2 and TRBJ2-2): EAGVAQSPRYKIIEKRQSVAFWCNPISGHATLYWYQQILGQGPKLLIQFQNNGVVDDSQLPKDRFSAERLKGVDSTLKIQPAKLEDSAVYLCASSLIATGELFFGEGSRLTVL.